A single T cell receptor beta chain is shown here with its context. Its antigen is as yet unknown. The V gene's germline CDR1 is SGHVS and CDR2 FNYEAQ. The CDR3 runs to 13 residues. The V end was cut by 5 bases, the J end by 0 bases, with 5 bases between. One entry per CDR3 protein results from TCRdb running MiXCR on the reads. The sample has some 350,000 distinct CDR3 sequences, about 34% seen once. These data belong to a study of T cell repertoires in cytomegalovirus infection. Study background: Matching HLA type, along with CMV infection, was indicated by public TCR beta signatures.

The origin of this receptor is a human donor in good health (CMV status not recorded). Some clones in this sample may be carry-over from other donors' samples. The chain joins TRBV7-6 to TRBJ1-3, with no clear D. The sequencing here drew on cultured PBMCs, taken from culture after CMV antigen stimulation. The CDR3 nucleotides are TGTGCCAGCAGCGTAAGCTCTGGAAACACCATATATTTT. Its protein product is CASSVSSGNTIYF.